The sequence of this T cell receptor beta chain was determined in a study of response to subunit inactivated influenza vaccine (dated by TCRdb to the late 2010s). Context from the whole study: Deep quantitative T cell receptor repertoire profiling was used in the study to track responses to a trivalent subunit inactivated influenza vaccine.

The library relied on RT-PCR. Sequenced using an Illumina HiSeq 2500. TCRdb reworked the public reads: Q25 trimming with fastp, MiXCR clone assembly, productive beta chains retained. Merged by CDR3 protein, the rows form single entries marked with the most common genes and DNA. The sample has hundreds of thousands of distinct CDR3 sequences on record, 14% of them singletons. The top ten hold 6.5% to 8% of the sample. This clonotype was seen many times. Its antigen is unknown. Base qualities are missing; no much larger clone stands one base away. What the work shows at the level of the full study, not this receptor alone: It was suggested by the authors that each seasonal influenza vaccination may recruit only a limited number of new T cells.

The receptor was isolated from a man over 45 who received an inactivated influenza vaccine. Donor details come from another sample of the same person, matched by shared clones. The sample consisted of PBMCs from blood, taken around 15 days before vaccination.

Here the CDR3 is given as CASSPGLAVSYNEQFF. In nucleotide form, the sequence is TGTGCCAGCAGTCCGGGACTAGCGGTCTCCTACAATGAGCAGTTCTTC. The chain links TRBV28 with TRBJ2-1; 11 of the junction bases match TRBD2. Its CDR3 holds 16 amino acids, cysteine through phenylalanine. The sequence is cut down to CDR3 DNA, 48 bases in frame from base 1. The junction shows trimming of 5 bases on V and 0 bases on J, and the gene matches do not reach 3 bases of it. The germline V gene sets CDR1 to MDHEN and CDR2 to SYDVKM.